These 10 T cell receptor beta chains originate from one sample sequenced in a study of CD8+CD57+ T cells in acquired aplastic anemia. Genomic DNA, the template, was used for profiling of the TCR beta VDJ and CDR3. A single record per CDR3 protein comes from TCRdb applying MiXCR to the reads. The table has a few hundred thousand distinct CDR3 sequences, 65% to 80% seen once. Sequenced material: sorted CD4+, CD8+, or CD8+CD57+ T cells (not recorded which) from PBMCs. The receptors derive from a human donor in good health, serving as a control.

A word on this clonotype: A much larger clone lies a single base off, so this may be a read error. The chain's CDR3 is CAGSYRAGAGELFF. Here the CDR3 DNA reads TGTGCCGGCAGCTACAGGGCGGGGGCCGGGGAGCTGTTTTTT. The V call is TRBV7-2, the J call TRBJ2-2; D is perhaps TRBD2 (7 bases). The germline V gene encodes CDR1 SGHTA and CDR2 FQGNSA. The CDR3 totals 14 residues.

This clonotype came up many times. The rearrangement links TRBV5-1 to TRBJ1-2, with a possible D match to TRBD1 (6 bases). CDR3 length: 13 residues. CDR1 SGHRS and CDR2 YFSETQ come from the germline V gene. The V end lost 4 bases, the J end lost 5 bases, and 12 bases lay between the germline ends. The CDR3 sequence: CASSPDRTYGYTF. The CDR3 DNA sequence: TGCGCCAGCAGCCCAGACAGGACTTATGGCTACACCTTC.

CDR3: CASSPSDRVHGYTF. In DNA, the CDR3 is TGTGCCAGCAGCCCAAGCGACAGGGTGCATGGCTACACCTTC. V is TRBV7-2 and J is TRBJ1-2, with 7 positions matching TRBD1. CDR1 is SGHTA, CDR2 FQGNSA, per germline. The CDR3 is made up of 14 amino acids. V trimming: 5 bases; J trimming: 6 bases; junction bases outside the gene matches: 9.

In the case of this clonotype: At one end the junction does not follow the germline gene, possibly because of a read error. V is TRBV5-1 and J is TRBJ2-6; TRBD1 matches 7 bases. This CDR3 is 18 amino acids long. Germline assignment: CDR1 SGHRS and CDR2 YFSETQ. The CDR3 DNA sequence: TGTGCCAGCAGCGTAGGTGCAGGGGGAAGCTCTGGGGCCAACGTCCTGACTTTC. It translates to CASSVGAGGSSGANVLTF.

This clonotype occurred once. The CDR3 does not end in the conserved phenylalanine or tryptophan, so this is likely a read error. No DNA is shown, since the ends of the CDR3 on it are uncertain; the CDR3 is the one TCRdb lists. This chain joins TRBV7-2 and TRBJ1-5. The CDR3 adds up to 13 amino acids, both ends counted. CDR1 is SGHTA and CDR2 is FQGNSA in the germline V gene. This chain's CDR3 is CASSLRARQPNHL.

The V gene is TRBV7-2, the J gene TRBJ2-1, with 10 bases identical to TRBD1. Unmatched junction bases numbered 10, after V lost 0 bases and J lost 5 bases. This CDR3 contains 18 residues. The germline V gene has CDR1 SGHTA and CDR2 FQGNSA. The CDR3 nucleotides read TGTGCCAGCAGCTTAGCTCCGGGACAGGGGAACACCGACAATGAGCAGTTCTTC. Its translation is CASSLAPGQGNTDNEQFF. The variable domain in full, with the rest retrieved from reference TRBV7-2 and TRBJ2-1, is GAGVSQSPSNKVTEKGKDVELRCDPISGHTALYWYRQSLGQGLEFLIYFQGNSAPDKSGLPSDRFSAERTGGSVSTLTIQRTQQEDSAVYLCASSLAPGQGNTDNEQFFGPGTRLTVL.

V usage is TRBV9 and J usage is TRBJ1-1; 8 nucleotides match TRBD1. J gave up 14 bases and V 3 bases, and 15 bases lay outside the gene matches. Looked up from germline, CDR1 is SGDLS and CDR2 is YYNGEE. The CDR3 covers 14 residues. The CDR3 sequence: CASSGTGRTEAFFF. In nucleotides, the CDR3 is TGTGCCAGCAGCGGGACAGGGAGGACTGAAGCTTTCTTCTTT.

This clonotype was observed many times. This chain links TRBV5-8 with TRBJ1-4; no firm D call. The V gene's germline CDR1 is SGHTS and CDR2 YDEGEE. CDR3 length: 13 residues. The germline V and J ends were trimmed by 0 bases and 5 bases, with 5 bases remaining between them. In nucleotides, the CDR3 is TGTGCCAGCAGCTTGGAGAGGAATGAAAAACTGTTTTTT. This sequence encodes CASSLERNEKLFF.

V gene TRBV20-1 combines with J gene TRBJ1-5, with TRBD1 identical over 7 bases. The germline V gene has CDR1 DFQATT and CDR2 SNEGSKA (reference sequence). This CDR3 is built from 15 residues. The ends lost 6 bases at V and 5 bases at J; junction bases unmatched: 13. The CDR3: CSAEQGRLYDQPQHF. CDR3 nucleotide sequence: TGCAGTGCCGAACAGGGGCGCTTATACGATCAGCCCCAGCATTTT.

The sample holds one count of this clonotype. This chain links TRBV7-6 with TRBJ2-7, with D perhaps TRBD1 or TRBD2 (5 bases each). The germline V and J ends were trimmed by 6 bases and 5 bases, with 23 bases remaining between them. The length of the CDR3 is 16 residues. CDR1 is SGHVS, CDR2 FNYEAQ, per germline. As DNA, the CDR3 is TGTGCCAGCAGACGGACGCCCGGGACCGAGACCCACGAGCAGTACTTC. Translated: CASRRTPGTETHEQYF.